This T cell receptor (beta chain) came from a study of T-cell reconstitution after alpha-beta-depleted transplantation in children. Findings and caveats of the study: Roughly two months post-transplant, alpha-beta T cells reportedly originated from several hundred graft clones that had expanded. It was newly produced T cells that mostly accounted for T-cell counts and diversity one year after transplant. Some patients' high day-60 TCRbeta diversity was attributed to recipient cells surviving conditioning.

Looked up from germline, CDR1 is MGHRA and CDR2 is YSYEKL. V lost 4 bases and J lost 5; bases outside the gene matches: 12. This CDR3 has 16 amino acids. The table lists this clonotype with many counts. Antigen specificity is unknown. Unique molecular identifiers were built into the TCRbeta library. TCRdb called the PCR reads again in MiXCR, with one record for every CDR3 protein. The top ten hold around 9.9% of the sample, which has 250,000 to 400,000 distinct CDR3 sequences, around 25% seen once. This TCR derives from a male patient aged 10-17 years who had a stem cell transplant for acute lymphoblastic leukemia, so the T cells may come from the graft donor. The sample consisted of PBMCs, mostly from graft donor cells, taken 180 days after TCRalphabeta/CD19-depleted stem cell transplant. This chain links TRBV4-1 with TRBJ2-7; TRBD1 matches at 9 bases. CDR3 region: CASSLSVGTGRDEQYF. For the CDR3, the DNA is TGCGCCAGCAGCCTCTCAGTCGGGACAGGGCGCGACGAGCAGTACTTC.